The 5 T cell receptor beta chains below all came from one sample that was sequenced in a study of molecular identifiers for immune sequencing clone quantification. MiXCR was run by TCRdb on the PCR reads, yielding one entry per CDR3 protein. The repertoire includes more than 300,000 distinct CDR3 sequences, roughly 23% of them detected once, and approximately 0.83% sits in the top ten. The material sequenced was naive CD8+ T cells from blood, with Jurkat cell RNA spiked in. This sample's subset: FACS-sorted CD8+CD4-CCR7+CD45RA+ naive T cells. Every receptor here comes from a human donor in good health. Some libraries in this study had Jurkat cell RNA spiked in.

This clonotype was observed many times. The CDR3 is CASRLAGGTYEQYF. CDR3 coding DNA: TGTGCCAGCAGGTTAGCGGGGGGGACCTACGAGCAGTACTTC. The J gene is TRBJ2-7, the V gene TRBV27; TRBD2 agrees at 11 bases. The CDR3 sequence is 14 residues long. From germline, CDR1 is MNHEY and CDR2 SMNVEV (reference sequence). V gave up 6 bases and J gave up 2 bases; unmatched junction bases: 3.

This clonotype was found many times. V usage is TRBV19 and J usage is TRBJ2-3; unclear D gene. Trimming took 3 bases from V and 4 from J, leaving 11 bases between them. Germline V lookup: CDR1 LNHDA, CDR2 SQIVND (reference sequence). The CDR3 loop spans 14 amino acids. CDR3 amino acids: CASSMSDLADTQYF. As DNA, the CDR3 is TGTGCCAGTAGTATGTCAGACCTCGCAGATACGCAGTATTTT.

This clonotype was observed at least ten times. This chain joins TRBV7-2 and TRBJ1-6; the D gene is possibly TRBD1 (6 bases). With 5 bases removed from V and 0 bases from J, the gap between germline ends came to 17 bases. CDR3 length: 18 residues. CDR1 and CDR2 (germline): SGHTA, FQGNSA. The CDR3 loop reads CASSPRTEVFSYNSPLHF. In DNA form, the CDR3 reads TGTGCCAGCAGCCCTCGGACAGAAGTCTTCTCCTATAATTCACCCCTCCACTTT.

This clonotype has at least ten counts. V and J are TRBV5-1 and TRBJ1-3; 7 positions match TRBD1. The germline V gene encodes CDR1 SGHRS and CDR2 YFSETQ. There are 16 residues in the CDR3. Trimming at V came to 3 bases and at J to 1 base, leaving 7 bases not matched to a gene. The CDR3, as DNA: TGCGCCAGCAGCTCCGGGACAGCGCCATCTGGAAACACCATATATTTT. Residues: CASSSGTAPSGNTIYF.

This clonotype came up a few times. This chain uses TRBV7-3 with TRBJ2-3; TRBD2 aligns across 7 bases. Per the germline V gene, CDR1 is SGHTA and CDR2 is FQGTGA. This CDR3 comprises 16 residues. J gave up 0 bases and V 5 bases, and 8 bases lay outside the gene matches. The CDR3 DNA follows: TGTGCCAGCAGCCCTCTTGCGGGAGACAGCACAGATACGCAGTATTTT. This sequence encodes CASSPLAGDSTDTQYF.